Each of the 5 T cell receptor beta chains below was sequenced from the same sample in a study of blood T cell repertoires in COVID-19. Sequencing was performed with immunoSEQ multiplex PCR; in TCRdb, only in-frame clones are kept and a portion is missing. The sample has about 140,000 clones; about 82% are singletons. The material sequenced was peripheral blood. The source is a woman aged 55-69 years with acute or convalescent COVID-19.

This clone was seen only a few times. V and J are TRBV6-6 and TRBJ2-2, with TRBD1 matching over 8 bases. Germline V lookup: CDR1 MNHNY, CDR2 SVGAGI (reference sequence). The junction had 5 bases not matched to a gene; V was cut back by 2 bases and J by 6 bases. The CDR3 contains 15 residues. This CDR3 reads CASSYVGQGPGELFF. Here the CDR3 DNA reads TGTGCCAGCAGTTACGTTGGACAGGGACCCGGGGAGCTGTTTTTT.

CDR3 protein: CASSIRENTEAFF. CDR3 DNA sequence: TGTGCCAGCAGTATCAGGGAGAACACTGAAGCTTTCTTT. This sequence joins TRBV27 and TRBJ1-1; perhaps TRBD1 as D (5 bases). The CDR3 loop spans 13 amino acids. Trimming pared 5 bases from V and 1 base from J, leaving 8 bases between. The V gene's germline CDR1 is MNHEY and CDR2 SMNVEV (reference sequence).

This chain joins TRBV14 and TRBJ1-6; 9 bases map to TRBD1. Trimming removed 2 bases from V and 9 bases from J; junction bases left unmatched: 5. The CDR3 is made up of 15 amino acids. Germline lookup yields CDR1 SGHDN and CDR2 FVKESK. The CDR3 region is CASSQITGGASPLHF. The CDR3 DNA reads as TGTGCCAGCAGCCAAATTACAGGGGGCGCTTCACCCCTCCACTTT.

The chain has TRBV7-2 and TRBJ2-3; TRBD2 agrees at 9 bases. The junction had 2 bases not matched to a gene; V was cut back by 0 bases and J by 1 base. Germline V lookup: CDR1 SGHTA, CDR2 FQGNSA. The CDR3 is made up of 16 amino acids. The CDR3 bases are TGTGCCAGCAGCTTAGCCCAGCGGGGGGGCACAGATACGCAGTATTTT. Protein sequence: CASSLAQRGGTDTQYF.

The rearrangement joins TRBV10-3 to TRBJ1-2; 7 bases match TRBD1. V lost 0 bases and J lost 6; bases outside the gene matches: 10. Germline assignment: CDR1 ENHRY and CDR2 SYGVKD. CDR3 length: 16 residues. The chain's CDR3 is CAISESNKGALDGYTF. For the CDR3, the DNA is TGTGCCATCAGTGAGTCCAATAAGGGGGCGCTTGATGGCTACACCTTC.